One T cell receptor (beta chain) is described in this entry. The data are from a study of blood T cell repertoires in COVID-19. Background on the study: Sample material is recorded as cDNA or gDNA derived from T cells, B-cell-depleted T cells, or PBMCs.

The germline gives CDR1 ENHRY, CDR2 SYGVKD. The J segment lost 0 bases and the V segment lost 4 bases, leaving 3 bases of the junction unmatched. The CDR3 consists of 15 residues. As processed by the authors: Reference gene primer amplification gave estimated nucleated cell counts. Repertoires were generated with immunoSEQ multiplex PCR, while TCRdb's copy carries only in-frame clones and drops some. The V and J calls and clone size are taken from that table; D and trimming were inferred from the DNA. Altogether some 150,000 clones are present, approximately 85% being singletons, with the ten largest covering around 3%.

This TCR came from a man in his fifties or sixties with acute or convalescent COVID-19. Sequencing was performed on peripheral blood. The chain has TRBV10-3 and TRBJ1-5, with 7 bases lining up with TRBD1. CDR3 residues: CAISGTGFSNQPQHF. CDR3 bases: TGTGCCATCAGTGGGACAGGTTTTAGCAATCAGCCCCAGCATTTT.